A selection of T cell receptor beta chains follows, all from one sample in a study of blood T cell repertoires in COVID-19. The method was immunoSEQ multiplex PCR; TCRdb's version includes in-frame clones alone and lacks a portion of them. The table has about 130,000 clones, around 85% seen once. Sequencing was done on a sample of peripheral blood. Every receptor here comes from a woman older than 75 with COVID-19, enrolled during active disease. CDR3s include the opening cysteine and the closing phenylalanine or tryptophan. D genes are given only for firm matches. Expanded clones get a size class; other rows say once, few or many, or leave the size out.

D: TRBD1; size: .; length: 15; V: TRBV11-2; J: TRBJ2-2; CDR3: CASSLGQGYTGELFF; DNA: TGTGCCAGCAGCTTGGGACAGGGATATACCGGGGAGCTGTTTTTT
D: .; size: .; length: 16; V: TRBV5-6; J: TRBJ1-3; CDR3: CASSLVGRDSGNTIYF; DNA: TGTGCCAGCAGCTTGGTTGGGAGGGACTCTGGAAACACCATATATTTT
D: .; size: .; length: 14; V: TRBV19; J: TRBJ2-1; CDR3: CASSIGGAGGEQFF; DNA: TGTGCCAGTAGTATAGGCGGGGCCGGGGGTGAGCAGTTCTTC
D: .; size: .; length: 16; V: TRBV4-3; J: TRBJ2-2; CDR3: CASSQDTPSNTGELFF; DNA: TGCGCCAGCAGCCAAGATACACCGTCGAACACCGGGGAGCTGTTTTTT
D: .; size: once; length: 11; V: TRBV11-2; J: TRBJ1-1; CDR3: CASSSYTEAFF; DNA: TGTGCCAGCAGCTCTTACACTGAAGCTTTCTTT
D: TRBD1; size: .; length: 15; V: TRBV5-4; J: TRBJ1-2; CDR3: CASSTGTGVDYGYTF; DNA: TGTGCCAGCAGCACGGGGACAGGGGTGGACTATGGCTACACCTTC
D: TRBD1; size: .; length: 14; V: TRBV6-2/TRBV6-3; J: TRBJ2-7; CDR3: CASSWGTGPYEQYF; DNA: TGTGCCAGCAGTTGGGGGACAGGGCCCTACGAGCAGTACTTC
D: .; size: .; length: 15; V: TRBV6-2/TRBV6-3; J: TRBJ1-1; CDR3: CASSYRSGINTEAFF; DNA: TGTGCCAGCAGTTACCGGTCCGGGATTAACACTGAAGCTTTCTTT
D: .; size: .; length: 14; V: TRBV5-5; J: TRBJ1-2; CDR3: CASSIRQELYGYTF; DNA: TGTGCCAGCAGCATCCGACAGGAGCTCTATGGCTACACCTTC
D: .; size: .; length: 15; V: TRBV6-1; J: TRBJ2-5; CDR3: CASSEGFRGKETQYF; DNA: TGTGCCAGCAGTGAAGGCTTCAGGGGCAAGGAGACCCAGTACTTC
D: TRBD1; size: .; length: 17; V: TRBV7-9; J: TRBJ1-1; CDR3: CASSASNRGLENTEAFF; DNA: TGTGCCAGCAGCGCTTCGAACAGGGGGCTGGAGAACACTGAAGCTTTCTTT
D: .; size: .; length: 13; V: TRBV7-9; J: TRBJ2-1; CDR3: CASSLGLNNEQFF; DNA: TGTGCCAGCAGCTTAGGGCTGAACAATGAGCAGTTCTTC
D: .; size: .; length: 16; V: TRBV5-6; J: TRBJ2-7; CDR3: CASSGGSQGPSYEQYF; DNA: TGTGCCAGCAGCGGTGGGTCTCAGGGTCCCTCCTACGAGCAGTACTTC
D: .; size: .; length: 12; V: TRBV5-4; J: TRBJ1-2; CDR3: CASSLPGYGYTF; DNA: TGTGCCAGCAGCTTACCCGGGTACGGCTACACCTTC
D: .; size: .; length: 14; V: TRBV6-5; J: TRBJ2-3; CDR3: CASSYSSGSYGQYF; DNA: TGTGCCAGCAGTTACTCGTCGGGTAGCTACGGGCAGTATTTT
D: TRBD2; size: .; length: 12; V: TRBV3-1/TRBV3-2; J: TRBJ2-1; CDR3: CASRLAGNEQFF; DNA: TGTGCCAGCAGACTAGCGGGTAATGAGCAGTTCTTC
D: .; size: .; length: 14; V: TRBV18; J: TRBJ1-6; CDR3: CASSLGVGDSPLHF; DNA: TGTGCCAGCTCCCTCGGGGTCGGGGATTCACCCCTCCACTTT